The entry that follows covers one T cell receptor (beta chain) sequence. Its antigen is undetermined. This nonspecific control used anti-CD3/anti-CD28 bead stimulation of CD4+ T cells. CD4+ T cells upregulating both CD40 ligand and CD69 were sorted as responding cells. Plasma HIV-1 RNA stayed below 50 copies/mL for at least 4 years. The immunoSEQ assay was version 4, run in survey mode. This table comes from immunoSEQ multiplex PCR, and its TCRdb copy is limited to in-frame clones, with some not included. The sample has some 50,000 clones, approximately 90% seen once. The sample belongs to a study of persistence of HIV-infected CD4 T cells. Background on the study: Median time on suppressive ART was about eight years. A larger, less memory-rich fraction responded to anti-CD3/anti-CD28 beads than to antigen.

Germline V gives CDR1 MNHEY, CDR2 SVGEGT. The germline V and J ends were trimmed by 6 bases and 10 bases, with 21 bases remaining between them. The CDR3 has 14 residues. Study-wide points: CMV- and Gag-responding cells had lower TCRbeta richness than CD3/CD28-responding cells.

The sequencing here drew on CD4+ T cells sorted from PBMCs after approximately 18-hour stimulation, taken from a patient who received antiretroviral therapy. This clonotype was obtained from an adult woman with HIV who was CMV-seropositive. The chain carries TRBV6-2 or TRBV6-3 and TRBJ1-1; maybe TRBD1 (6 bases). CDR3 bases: TGTGCCAGCAGCCTCGACAGGACTGCGAGGGGAGCTTTCTTT. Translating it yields CASSLDRTARGAFF.